The T cell receptor (beta chain) under discussion was sequenced for a study of T-cell memory formation after mild COVID-19. Study details: Largely donor-specific TCR clusters were found. Study outcomes and limitations: Some responding clones appeared in pre-infection memory, suggesting cross-reactive memory joined. Mostly located in CM and EM were contracting CD4+ clones, with contracting CD8+ clones located in EMRA.

About this clonotype itself: Its antigen is currently unknown.

TCR alpha and TCR beta cDNA libraries carrying sample barcodes and UMIs came from 5'RACE with constant-segment primers. TCRdb independently ran MiXCR on the 5' RACE reads; one entry per CDR3 protein. Altogether approximately 400,000 distinct CDR3 sequences are present, approximately 18% being singletons, with the ten largest covering 20% to 25%. This clonotype was obtained from a man aged 18 to 35 who had mild COVID-19 (a few samples of this study predate the infection). Cell type and time point are not known. Sequenced sample: PBMCs or a T cell subset sorted from them (not recorded which).

The DNA of the CDR3 is TGTGCCAGCTCACTATATGAGTTAGCGGCCCTCACAGATACGCAGTATTTT. Translated, it gives CASSLYELAALTDTQYF. V is TRBV18 and J is TRBJ2-3; D possibly corresponds to TRBD2 (6 bases). V was shortened by 4 bases and J by 2 bases, with 19 bases between the two germline ends. Germline-derived CDR1 and CDR2 are KGHSH and LQKENI. The CDR3 contains 17 residues. Full variable domain (rest looked up from reference TRBV18 and TRBJ2-3): NAGVMQNPRHLVRRRGQEARLRCSPMKGHSHVYWYRQLPEEGLKFMVYLQKENIIDESGMPKERFSAEFPKEGPSILRIQQVVRGDSAAYFCASSLYELAALTDTQYFGPGTRLTVL.